The present entry profiles one T cell receptor beta chain with its context. Sequenced by immunoSEQ multiplex PCR; TCRdb stores in-frame clones only, minus some. The sample has some 190,000 clones; about 90% are singletons. These data are taken from a study of T cell responses to AZD1222 COVID-19 vaccine. Germline V gene data show CDR1 as ENHRY and CDR2 as SYGVKD. The length of the CDR3 is 13 residues. V shed 2 bases and J 5 bases; nucleotides not matched to a gene: 1. The sequencing used peripheral blood, collected 28 days after the second AZD1222 dose. This sequence joins TRBV10-3 and TRBJ1-2; 8 bases are shared with TRBD1. The TCR originated in an adult who received the AZD1222 COVID-19 vaccine. CDR3 protein: CAISEQGAYGYTF. The CDR3 region has the DNA TGTGCCATCAGTGAGCAGGGGGCATATGGCTACACCTTC.